This TCR beta chain is drawn from a study of cytomegalovirus exposure and HLA in healthy donors. To note about this clone: Its target is not known.

PCR was performed using 60 Vbeta and 13 Jbeta primers. The method was immunoSEQ multiplex PCR; TCRdb's version includes in-frame clones alone and lacks a portion of them. The sample has 100,000 to 150,000 clones, 72% seen once. Study-wide findings and caveats: Productive rates of about 87% or about 30% were seen for most TCR beta V segments in an earlier analysis. A later analysis reportedly found fewer N-insertions in an Asian-associated ancestry cluster than the roughly 670-donor mean.

The sample comprised PBMCs. This receptor was identified in a man aged 25-45 years in good health and CMV-seronegative.

The CDR3 region has the DNA TGCGCCAGCAGCCAAGAGGGCGGGGGGGGAGCGAACACTGAAGCTTTCTTT. This translates into CASSQEGGGGANTEAFF. This chain joins TRBV4-1 and TRBJ1-1; TRBD1 is a possible D gene (5 bases). Trimming left V 0 bases short and J 1 base short, with 15 bases between. There are 17 residues in the CDR3. Germline CDR1 MGHRA, CDR2 YSYEKL.